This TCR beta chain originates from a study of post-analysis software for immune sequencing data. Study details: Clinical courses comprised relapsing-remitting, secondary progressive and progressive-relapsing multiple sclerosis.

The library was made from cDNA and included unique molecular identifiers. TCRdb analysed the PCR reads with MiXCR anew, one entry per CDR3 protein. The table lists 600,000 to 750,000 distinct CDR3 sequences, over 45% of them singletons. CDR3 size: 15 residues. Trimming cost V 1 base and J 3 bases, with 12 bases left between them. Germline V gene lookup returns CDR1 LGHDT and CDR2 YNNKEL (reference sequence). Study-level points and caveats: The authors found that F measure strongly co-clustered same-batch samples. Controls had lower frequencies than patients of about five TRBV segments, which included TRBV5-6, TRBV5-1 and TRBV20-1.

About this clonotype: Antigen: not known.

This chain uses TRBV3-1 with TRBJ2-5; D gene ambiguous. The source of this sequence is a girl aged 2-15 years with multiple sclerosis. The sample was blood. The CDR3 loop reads CASSQVPARKETQYF. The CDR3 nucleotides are TGTGCCAGCAGCCAAGTCCCCGCACGGAAAGAGACCCAGTACTTC.